Below, 32 T cell receptor beta chains from the same sample are listed, as sequenced in a study of blood T cell repertoires in COVID-19. This table comes from immunoSEQ multiplex PCR, and its TCRdb copy is limited to in-frame clones, with some not included. The table has 200,000 to 300,000 clones, 90% seen once. Material for sequencing was peripheral blood. These receptor sequences come from a woman aged 35 to 49 with acute or convalescent COVID-19.

This clone was detected a few times. The chain has TRBV7-8 and TRBJ1-1; the D gene is possibly TRBD1 (5 bases). CDR3 length equals 12 residues. V was pared by 4 bases and J by 8 bases, with 11 bases between. CDR1 is SGHVS, CDR2 FQNEAQ, per germline. The CDR3 spells CASSSERTEAFF. The CDR3 DNA is TGTGCCAGCAGCTCCGAACGGACAGAAGCTTTCTTT. The variable domain in full, with the rest retrieved from reference TRBV7-8 and TRBJ1-1, is GAGVSQSPRYKVAKRGQDVALRCDPISGHVSLFWYQQALGQGPEFLTYFQNEAQLDKSGLPSDRFFAERPEGSVSTLKIQRTQQEDSAVYLCASSSERTEAFFGQGTRLTVV.

The chain recombines TRBV7-9 with TRBJ1-5; D is ambiguous. V was shortened by 3 bases and J by 5 bases, with 11 bases between the two germline ends. The CDR3 contains 14 residues. Germline assignment: CDR1 SEHNR and CDR2 FQNEAQ (reference sequence). The CDR3 sequence is CASSFGVTDQPQHF. In DNA form, the CDR3 reads TGTGCCAGCAGCTTCGGTGTTACCGATCAGCCCCAGCATTTT.

In its sample, this clone was seen once. The chain employs TRBV5-6 and TRBJ1-6; D call uncertain. V lost 3 bases to trimming and J lost 0 bases, with 7 bases between them. CDR3 length: 15 residues. Germline V gene lookup returns CDR1 SGHDT and CDR2 YYEEEE. This CDR3 is CASSSPSSYNSPLHF. CDR3 nucleotide sequence: TGTGCCAGCAGCTCCCCGAGCTCCTATAATTCACCCCTCCACTTT.

V gene TRBV10-2 combines with J gene TRBJ1-1; D not resolved. Per the germline V gene, CDR1 is WSHSY and CDR2 is SAAADI. This CDR3 has 15 residues. Between the trimmed V and J ends, which lost 0 bases and 6 bases, there was a span of 14 bases. CDR3 protein: CASSESGGVLAEAFF. The CDR3 DNA reads TGCGCCAGCAGTGAGTCCGGCGGGGTCTTGGCTGAAGCTTTCTTT.

This chain joins TRBV3-1 (or the pseudogene TRBV3-2) and TRBJ1-2; D possibly corresponds to TRBD1 (5 bases). The CDR3 has 14 amino acids. V was trimmed by 1 base and J by 8 bases, leaving 14 bases between them. Germline-derived CDR1 and CDR2 are LGHDT and YNNKEL (reference sequence). CDR3 protein: CASSQVGRVWGYTF. In DNA, the CDR3 is TGTGCCAGCAGCCAAGTCGGCAGGGTTTGGGGCTACACCTTC.

V gene TRBV5-5 combines with J gene TRBJ1-2; D remains unclear. In germline, CDR1 is SGHKS, CDR2 YYEKEE (reference sequence). The V end lost 3 bases, the J end lost 8 bases, and 14 bases lay between the germline ends. This CDR3 spans 13 amino acids. CDR3 DNA sequence: TGTGCCAGCAGCTCCCCTTTGTTGAGGGGCTACACCTTC. It encodes CASSSPLLRGYTF.

V gene TRBV2 combines with J gene TRBJ2-7, with a possible D match to TRBD2 (7 bases). In germline, CDR1 is SNHLY, CDR2 FYNNEI. The CDR3 sequence is 16 residues long. This chain's CDR3 is CTSSAPGEGLRSEQYV. Written as DNA, the CDR3 is TGTACCAGCAGTGCCCCAGGGGAGGGATTGAGGAGCGAGCAGTACGTC.

This rearrangement joins TRBV7-3 to TRBJ1-5; the D gene is possibly TRBD1 (6 bases). This CDR3 has 17 amino acids. Per germline, CDR1 SGHTA and CDR2 FQGTGA. Trimming left V 5 bases short and J 4 bases short, with 21 bases between. CDR3 protein: CASSPRGSAGQNQPQHF. The CDR3, as DNA: TGTGCCAGCAGCCCAAGGGGGAGTGCAGGCCAGAATCAGCCCCAGCATTTT.

The gene calls are TRBV7-3 and TRBJ2-1; a weak D match, TRBD2 (7 bases). The CDR3 is made up of 15 amino acids. V shed 1 base and J shed 5 bases, with 12 bases lying between them. CDR1 is SGHTA, CDR2 FQGTGA, per germline. CDR3 in amino acids: CASSLSTGGHNEQFF. The CDR3 DNA reads TGTGCCAGCAGCTTAAGTACGGGGGGCCACAATGAGCAGTTCTTC.

The V and J genes are TRBV10-1 and TRBJ2-3; 9 bases match TRBD1. CDR3 length: 15 amino acids. V lost 8 bases, J lost 3 bases, and 9 bases stayed unmatched. Germline CDR1 reads WNHNN; CDR2 reads SYGVQD (reference sequence). The CDR3 DNA sequence: TGCGCCAGCTCCTCTTGGGGGACAGGGACAGATACGCAGTATTTT. This translates into CASSSWGTGTDTQYF.

There are many counts of this clone. The chain joins TRBV7-2 to TRBJ1-1; D is possibly TRBD1 (5 bases). Trimming took off 3 bases at V and 0 bases at J, with 8 bases between the two ends. Germline assignment: CDR1 SGHTA and CDR2 FQGNSA. CDR3 length: 14 amino acids. Here the CDR3 reads CASSFGGLNTEAFF. CDR3 bases: TGTGCCAGCAGCTTTGGGGGGTTGAACACTGAAGCTTTCTTT.

This clone has only one observation. The CDR3 sequence: CSVGGGRGNYGYTF. CDR3 coding DNA: TGCAGCGTTGGAGGGGGCCGGGGTAACTATGGCTACACCTTC. The V and J genes are TRBV29-1 and TRBJ1-2, with 7 nucleotides matching TRBD1. CDR1 is SQVTM, CDR2 ANQGSEA, per germline. The trim removed 4 bases at V and 1 base at J, leaving 6 bases unmatched. The CDR3 loop spans 14 amino acids.

A single count supports this clone. The chain has TRBV7-8 and TRBJ1-4; D is uncertain. V lost 5 bases, J lost 7 bases, and 11 bases lay in between. CDR1 and CDR2 from the germline V gene are SGHVS and FQNEAQ. This CDR3 has 13 residues. CDR3 sequence (DNA): TGTGCCAGCAGCCCGGGTGGTTTTGAAAAACTGTTTTTT. It translates to CASSPGGFEKLFF.

The CDR3 DNA reads TGTGCCAGCTCAGCGAGACAGGCGAACACCGGGGAGCTGTTTTTT. This sequence encodes CASSARQANTGELFF. This chain connects TRBV18 to TRBJ2-2; tentatively, D is TRBD1 (6 bases). Between the trimmed V and J ends, which lost 5 bases and 0 bases, there was a span of 10 bases. From germline, CDR1 is KGHSH and CDR2 LQKENI. The CDR3 is 15 amino acids.

This chain uses TRBV24-1 with TRBJ2-3, with TRBD2 identical over 9 bases. V shed 2 bases and J 3 bases; nucleotides not matched to a gene: 11. This CDR3 has 18 residues. Germline V gives CDR1 KGHDR, CDR2 SFDVKD. The CDR3 DNA sequence: TGTGCCACCAGTGATTCCGGGGCTAGCGGGGATTTGACAGATACGCAGTATTTT. Its translation is CATSDSGASGDLTDTQYF.

This chain joins TRBV4-1 and TRBJ1-2, with 9 bases fitting TRBD1. The trim removed 3 bases at V and 6 bases at J, leaving 5 bases unmatched. From germline, CDR1 is MGHRA and CDR2 YSYEKL. The CDR3 is made up of 14 amino acids. Here the CDR3 reads CASSQTWTGDGYTF. The DNA for the CDR3 is TGCGCCAGCAGCCAGACATGGACAGGGGATGGCTACACCTTC.

The chain uses TRBV4-1 and TRBJ1-1, with 9 bases that match TRBD1. CDR3 length: 15 residues. In germline, CDR1 is MGHRA, CDR2 YSYEKL. With V trimmed by 1 base and J by 5 bases, 5 bases remained unmatched. The CDR3 is CASSQATGGWTEAFF. In DNA, the CDR3 is TGCGCCAGCAGCCAAGCGACAGGGGGGTGGACTGAAGCTTTCTTT.

This clone was counted once. This chain connects TRBV6-1 to TRBJ1-2; tentative D call: TRBD1 (6 bases). This CDR3 contains 16 residues. Trimming cost V 2 bases and J 3 bases, with 16 bases left between them. The germline V gene encodes CDR1 MNHNS and CDR2 SASEGT. CDR3 DNA sequence: TGTGCCAGCAGTGAAAACCCCCGGACAGACCACTATGGCTACACCTTC. Its translation is CASSENPRTDHYGYTF.

This rearrangement joins TRBV11-2 to TRBJ1-1; 9 bases line up with TRBD1. Losses at the gene ends were 1 base for V and 6 bases for J; bases not matched to a gene: 6. CDR3 size: 15 residues. Per germline, CDR1 SGHAT and CDR2 FQNNGV. The CDR3 DNA reads as TGTGCCAGCAGCTTAGGTGGACAGGGGAATGCTGAAGCTTTCTTT. Its protein is CASSLGGQGNAEAFF.

CDR3 sequence (DNA): TGTGCCAGCAGCGGAGGGGCGACAGCTTATAGCAATCAGCCCCAGCATTTT. It is translated as CASSGGATAYSNQPQHF. The chain is built from TRBV7-8 and TRBJ1-5, with D possibly matching TRBD1 (5 bases). CDR1 SGHVS and CDR2 FQNEAQ come from the germline V gene. V was cut by 5 bases and J by 0 bases, with 17 bases left in between. The CDR3 sequence is 17 residues long. The variable domain in full, completed from reference TRBV7-8 and TRBJ1-5, reads GAGVSQSPRYKVAKRGQDVALRCDPISGHVSLFWYQQALGQGPEFLTYFQNEAQLDKSGLPSDRFFAERPEGSVSTLKIQRTQQEDSAVYLCASSGGATAYSNQPQHFGDGTRLSIL.

CDR3 amino acids: CASSPYGRIGRYNEQFF. CDR3 in DNA: TGTGCCAGCAGCCCGTACGGGAGGATTGGAAGGTACAATGAGCAGTTCTTC. The chain recombines TRBV3-1 (or the pseudogene TRBV3-2) with TRBJ2-1, with TRBD2 identical over 7 bases. The V and J ends lost 4 bases and 4 bases, in that order; junction bases with no gene match: 13. The CDR3 loop spans 17 amino acids. Germline-derived CDR1 and CDR2 are LGHDT and YNNKEL (reference sequence).

The V gene is TRBV9, the J gene TRBJ2-2, with 7 bases aligning to TRBD1. V was clipped by 3 bases and J by 1 base; unmatched bases: 3. This CDR3 has 15 residues. Germline V CDR1 and CDR2: SGDLS, YYNGEE. The CDR3, as DNA: TGTGCCAGCAGCGGACAGGGACAGAACACCGGGGAGCTGTTTTTT. Its protein is CASSGQGQNTGELFF.

The V and J genes are TRBV27 and TRBJ1-2; D not certain. Germline values: CDR1 MNHEY, CDR2 SMNVEV (reference sequence). The V and J ends lost 6 bases and 2 bases respectively, with 16 bases between them. This CDR3 is 15 amino acids long. The CDR3 here is CASSTLPVANYGYTF. DNA for the CDR3: TGTGCCAGCAGCACCCTGCCAGTTGCCAACTATGGCTACACCTTC.

This clone turned up a few times. The chain is built from TRBV5-1 and TRBJ1-2, with TRBD1 identical over 7 bases. V gave up 3 bases and J gave up 4 bases; unmatched junction bases: 3. This CDR3 spans 13 amino acids. Germline V gene sequence: CDR1 SGHRS, CDR2 YFSETQ. CDR3 sequence: CASSSGQLYGYTF. The CDR3 region has the DNA TGCGCCAGCAGCTCGGGACAGCTCTATGGCTACACCTTC.

The rearrangement links TRBV11-2 to TRBJ2-5; no clear D gene. V was pared by 5 bases and J by 2 bases, with 9 bases between. This CDR3 has 13 residues. Looked up from germline, CDR1 is SGHAT and CDR2 is FQNNGV. CDR3 nucleotides: TGTGCCAGCAGCCAAGGAGTACAAGAGACCCAGTACTTC. It codes for CASSQGVQETQYF.

Notes on this clone: This same CDR3 is encoded by further DNA sequences in the sample. This chain joins TRBV29-1 and TRBJ1-2; perhaps TRBD1 as D (6 bases). Trimming stripped 4 bases from V and 0 bases from J, with 9 bases between. The CDR3 consists of 13 residues. The germline gives CDR1 SQVTM, CDR2 ANQGSEA. CDR3 DNA: TGCAGCGTTGTCAGGGGATCTAACTATGGCTACACCTTC. As protein: CSVVRGSNYGYTF. Using reference TRBV29-1 and TRBJ1-2 for the parts outside the CDR3, the full variable domain is SAVISQKPSRDICQRGTSLTIQCQVDSQVTMMFWYRQQPGQSLTLIATANQGSEATYESGFVIDKFPISRPNLTFSTLTVSNMSPEDSSIYLCSVVRGSNYGYTFGSGTRLTVV.

This chain uses TRBV6-1 with TRBJ2-7; possibly TRBD1 for D (5 bases). This CDR3 region has 16 residues. V was cut by 3 bases and J by 5 bases, with 20 bases left in between. Germline CDR1 and CDR2: MNHNS and SASEGT. The CDR3 loop reads CASSDPFDSPMDEQYV. CDR3 in DNA: TGTGCCAGCAGTGACCCTTTTGACAGCCCGATGGACGAGCAGTACGTC.

The chain is built from TRBV5-4 and TRBJ2-4; 7 bases map to TRBD1. Trimming cost V 0 bases and J 6 bases; bases outside gene matches: 6. Per germline, CDR1 SGHNT and CDR2 YYREEE (reference sequence). This CDR3 contains 15 residues. This CDR3 is CASSLDDRAVNIQYF. The CDR3 coding sequence is TGTGCCAGCAGCTTGGATGACAGGGCTGTAAACATTCAGTACTTC.

The chain couples TRBV5-1 to TRBJ2-1; 7 bases are a match to TRBD1. The CDR3 is 16 amino acids. Trimming cost V 4 bases and J 7 bases; bases outside gene matches: 14. The germline CDR1 and CDR2 sequences are SGHRS and YFSETQ. The DNA for the CDR3 is TGCGCCAGCAGCCGGGCCGGGACAGACTCCTTGAATGAGCAGTTCTTC. Translating it yields CASSRAGTDSLNEQFF. The full variable domain, in which reference TRBV5-1 and TRBJ2-1 provide the parts outside the CDR3, is KAGVTQTPRYLIKTRGQQVTLSCSPISGHRSVSWYQQTPGQGLQFLFEYFSETQRNKGNFPGRFSGRQFSNSRSEMNVSTLELGDSALYLCASSRAGTDSLNEQFFGPGTRLTVL.

The count of this clone is one. The chain's CDR3 is CASSYGPSLETQYF. CDR3 nucleotides: TGTGCCAGCAGTTACGGCCCTAGCTTGGAGACCCAGTACTTC. V and J are TRBV6-5 and TRBJ2-5; perhaps TRBD2 as D (5 bases). The length of the CDR3 is 14 residues. Germline V gene lookup returns CDR1 MNHEY and CDR2 SVGAGI. V was trimmed by 2 bases and J by 5 bases, leaving 12 bases between them.

V and J are TRBV5-1 and TRBJ1-1, with D hard to call. Germline CDR1 reads SGHRS; CDR2 reads YFSETQ. This CDR3 comprises 13 residues. V was cut by 5 bases and J by 2 bases, with 10 bases left in between. In nucleotides, the CDR3 is TGCGCCAGCAGGGCTAGAGGCAACACTGAAGCTTTCTTT. Translated, it gives CASRARGNTEAFF.

This chain uses TRBV4-1 with TRBJ1-1; no reliable D call. The length of the CDR3 is 16 residues. Deletions cut 1 base from V and 6 bases from J, with 18 bases between. CDR1 and CDR2 from the germline V gene are MGHRA and YSYEKL. The CDR3 protein is CASSQVSASGSSEAFF. CDR3 DNA sequence: TGCGCCAGCAGCCAAGTTTCCGCCTCGGGGAGCTCTGAAGCTTTCTTT.